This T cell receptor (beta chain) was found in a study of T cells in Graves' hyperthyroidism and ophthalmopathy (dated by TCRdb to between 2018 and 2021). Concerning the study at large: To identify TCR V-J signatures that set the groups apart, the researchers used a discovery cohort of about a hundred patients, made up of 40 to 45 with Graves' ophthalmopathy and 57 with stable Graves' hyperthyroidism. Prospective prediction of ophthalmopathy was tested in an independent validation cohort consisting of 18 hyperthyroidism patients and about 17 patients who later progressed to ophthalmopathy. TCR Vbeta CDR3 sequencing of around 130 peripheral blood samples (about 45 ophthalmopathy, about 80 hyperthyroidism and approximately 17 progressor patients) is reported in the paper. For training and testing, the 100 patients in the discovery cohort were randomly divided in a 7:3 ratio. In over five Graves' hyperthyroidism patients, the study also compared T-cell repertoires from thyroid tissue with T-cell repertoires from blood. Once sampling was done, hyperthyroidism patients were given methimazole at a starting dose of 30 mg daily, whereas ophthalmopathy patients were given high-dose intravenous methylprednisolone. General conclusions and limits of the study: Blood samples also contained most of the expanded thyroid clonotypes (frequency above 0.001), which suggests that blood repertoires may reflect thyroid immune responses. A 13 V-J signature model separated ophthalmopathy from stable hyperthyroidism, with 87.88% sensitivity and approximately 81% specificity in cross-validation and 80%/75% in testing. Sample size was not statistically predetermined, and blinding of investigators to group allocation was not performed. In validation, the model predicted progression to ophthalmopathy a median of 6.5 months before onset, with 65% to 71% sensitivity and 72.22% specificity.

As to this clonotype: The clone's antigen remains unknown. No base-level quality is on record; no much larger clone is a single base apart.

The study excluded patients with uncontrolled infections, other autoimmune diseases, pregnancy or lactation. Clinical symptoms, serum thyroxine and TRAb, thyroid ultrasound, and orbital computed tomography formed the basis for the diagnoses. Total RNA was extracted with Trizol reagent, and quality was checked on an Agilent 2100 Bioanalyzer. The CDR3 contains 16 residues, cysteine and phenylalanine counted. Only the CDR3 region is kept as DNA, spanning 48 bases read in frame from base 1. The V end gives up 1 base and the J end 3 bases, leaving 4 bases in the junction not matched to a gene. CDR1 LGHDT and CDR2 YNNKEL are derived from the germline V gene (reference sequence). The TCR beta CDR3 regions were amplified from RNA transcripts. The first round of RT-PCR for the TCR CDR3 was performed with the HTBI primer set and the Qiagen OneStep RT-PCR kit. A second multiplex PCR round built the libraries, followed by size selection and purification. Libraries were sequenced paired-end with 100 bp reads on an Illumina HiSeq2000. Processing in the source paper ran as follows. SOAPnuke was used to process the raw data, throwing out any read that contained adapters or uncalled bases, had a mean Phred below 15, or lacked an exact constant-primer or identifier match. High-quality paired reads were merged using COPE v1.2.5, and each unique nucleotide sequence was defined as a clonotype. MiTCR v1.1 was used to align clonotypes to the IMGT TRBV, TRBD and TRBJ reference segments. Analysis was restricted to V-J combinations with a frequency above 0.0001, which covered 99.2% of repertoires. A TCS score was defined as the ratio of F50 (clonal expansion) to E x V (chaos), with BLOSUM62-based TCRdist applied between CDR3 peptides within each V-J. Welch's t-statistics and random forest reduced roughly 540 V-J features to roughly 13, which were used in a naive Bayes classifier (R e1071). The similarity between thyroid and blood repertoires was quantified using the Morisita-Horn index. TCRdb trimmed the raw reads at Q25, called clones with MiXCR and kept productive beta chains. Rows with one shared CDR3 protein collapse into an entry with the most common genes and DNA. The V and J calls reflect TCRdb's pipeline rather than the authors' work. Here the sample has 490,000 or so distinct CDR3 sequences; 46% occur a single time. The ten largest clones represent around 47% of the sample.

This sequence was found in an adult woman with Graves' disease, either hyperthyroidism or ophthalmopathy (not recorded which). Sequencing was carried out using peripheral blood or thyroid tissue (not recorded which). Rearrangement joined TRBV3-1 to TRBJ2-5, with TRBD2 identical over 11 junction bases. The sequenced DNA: TGTGCCAGCAGCCAAGCAGGGACTAGCGGAGAAGAGACCCAGTACTTC. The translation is CASSQAGTSGEETQYF.